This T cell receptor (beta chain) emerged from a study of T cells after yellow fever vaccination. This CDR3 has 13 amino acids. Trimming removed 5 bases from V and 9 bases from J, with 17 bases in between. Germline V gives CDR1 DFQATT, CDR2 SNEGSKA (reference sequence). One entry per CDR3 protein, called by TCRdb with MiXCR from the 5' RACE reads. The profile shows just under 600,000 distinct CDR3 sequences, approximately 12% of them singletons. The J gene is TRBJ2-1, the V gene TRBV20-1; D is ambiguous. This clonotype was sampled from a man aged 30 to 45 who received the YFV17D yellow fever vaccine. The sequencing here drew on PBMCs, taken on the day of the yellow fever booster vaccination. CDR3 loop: CSAPMRVGSEQFF. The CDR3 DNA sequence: TGCAGTGCTCCCATGCGCGTGGGATCTGAGCAGTTCTTC.